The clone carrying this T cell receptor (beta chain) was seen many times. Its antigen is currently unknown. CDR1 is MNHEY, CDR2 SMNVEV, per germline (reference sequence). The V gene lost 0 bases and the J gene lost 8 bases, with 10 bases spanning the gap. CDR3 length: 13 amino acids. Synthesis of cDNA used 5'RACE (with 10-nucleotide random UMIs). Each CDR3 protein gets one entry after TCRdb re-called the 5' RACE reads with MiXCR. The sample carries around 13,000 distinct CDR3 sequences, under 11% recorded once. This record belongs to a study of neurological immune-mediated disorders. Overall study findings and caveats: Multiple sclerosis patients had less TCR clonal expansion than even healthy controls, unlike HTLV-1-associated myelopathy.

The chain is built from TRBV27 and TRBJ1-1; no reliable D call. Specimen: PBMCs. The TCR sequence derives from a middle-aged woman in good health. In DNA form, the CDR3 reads TGTGCCAGCAGTTTATCGGGCCGAGGGGAAGCTTTCTTT. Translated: CASSLSGRGEAFF.